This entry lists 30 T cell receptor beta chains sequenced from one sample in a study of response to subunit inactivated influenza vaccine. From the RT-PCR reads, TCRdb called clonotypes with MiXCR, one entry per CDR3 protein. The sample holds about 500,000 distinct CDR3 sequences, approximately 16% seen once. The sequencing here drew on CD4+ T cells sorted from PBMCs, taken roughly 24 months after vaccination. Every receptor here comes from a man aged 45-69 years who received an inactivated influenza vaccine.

This chain's CDR3 is CASSLYSTGELFF. CDR3 sequence (DNA): TGCGCCAGCAGCCTGTACAGCACCGGGGAGCTGTTTTTT. V gene TRBV5-1 combines with J gene TRBJ2-2; D ambiguous. Germline V lookup: CDR1 SGHRS, CDR2 YFSETQ. Trimming pared 4 bases from V and 4 bases from J, leaving 8 bases between. This CDR3 has 13 residues.

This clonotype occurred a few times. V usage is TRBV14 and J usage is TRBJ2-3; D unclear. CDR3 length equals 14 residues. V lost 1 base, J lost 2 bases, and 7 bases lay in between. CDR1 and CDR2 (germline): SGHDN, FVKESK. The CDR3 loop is CASSQAGYTDTQYF. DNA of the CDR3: TGTGCCAGCAGCCAAGCCGGATACACAGATACGCAGTATTTT.

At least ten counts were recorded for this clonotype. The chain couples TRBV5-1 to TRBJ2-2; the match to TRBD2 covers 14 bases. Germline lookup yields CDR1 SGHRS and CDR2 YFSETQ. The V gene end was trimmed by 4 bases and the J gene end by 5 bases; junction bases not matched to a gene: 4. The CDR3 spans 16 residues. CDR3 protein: CASSAGLAGDTGELFF. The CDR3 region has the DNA TGCGCCAGCAGCGCGGGACTAGCGGGAGATACCGGGGAGCTGTTTTTT.

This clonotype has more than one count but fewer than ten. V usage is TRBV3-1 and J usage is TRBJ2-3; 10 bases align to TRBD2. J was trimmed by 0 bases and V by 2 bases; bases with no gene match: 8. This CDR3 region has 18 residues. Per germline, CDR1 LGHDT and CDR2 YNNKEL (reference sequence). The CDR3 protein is CASSQYWTSGKSTDTQYF. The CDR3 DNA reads TGTGCCAGCAGCCAATACTGGACTAGCGGAAAAAGCACAGATACGCAGTATTTT.

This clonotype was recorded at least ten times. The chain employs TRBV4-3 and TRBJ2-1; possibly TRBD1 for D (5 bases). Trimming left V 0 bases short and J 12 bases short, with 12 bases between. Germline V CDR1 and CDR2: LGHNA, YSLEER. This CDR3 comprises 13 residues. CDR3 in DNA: TGCGCCAGCAGCCAAGATGTTATAAGGGGGCAGTTCTTC. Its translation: CASSQDVIRGQFF.

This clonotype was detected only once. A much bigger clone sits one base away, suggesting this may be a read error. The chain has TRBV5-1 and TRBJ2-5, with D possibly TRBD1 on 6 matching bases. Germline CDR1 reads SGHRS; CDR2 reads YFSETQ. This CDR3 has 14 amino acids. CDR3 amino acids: CASSSGTQKESQYF. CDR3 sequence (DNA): TGCGCCAGCAGTTCCGGGACACAAAAAGAGAGCCAGTACTTC.

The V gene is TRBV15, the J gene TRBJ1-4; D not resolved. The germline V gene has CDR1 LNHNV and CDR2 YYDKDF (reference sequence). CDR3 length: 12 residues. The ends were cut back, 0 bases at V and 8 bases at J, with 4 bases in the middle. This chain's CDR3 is CATSRDREKLFF. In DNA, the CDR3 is TGTGCCACCAGCAGAGATAGGGAAAAACTGTTTTTT. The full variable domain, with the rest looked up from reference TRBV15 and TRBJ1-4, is DAMVIQNPRYQVTQFGKPVTLSCSQTLNHNVMYWYQQKSSQAPKLLFHYYDKDFNNEADTPDNFQSRRPNTSFCFLDIRSPGLGDTAMYLCATSRDREKLFFGSGTQLSVL.

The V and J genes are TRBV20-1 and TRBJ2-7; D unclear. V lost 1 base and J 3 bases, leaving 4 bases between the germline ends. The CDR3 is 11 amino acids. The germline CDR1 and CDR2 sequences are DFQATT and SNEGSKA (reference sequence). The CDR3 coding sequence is TGCAGTGCTAGAGCCAACTACGAGCAGTACTTC. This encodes CSARANYEQYF.

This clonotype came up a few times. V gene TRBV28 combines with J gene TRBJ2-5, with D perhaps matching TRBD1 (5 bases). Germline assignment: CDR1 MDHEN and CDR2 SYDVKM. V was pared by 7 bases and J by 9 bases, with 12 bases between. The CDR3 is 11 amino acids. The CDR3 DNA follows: TGTGCCAGCACCTCTCCAGGGTCCCAGTACTTC. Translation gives CASTSPGSQYF.

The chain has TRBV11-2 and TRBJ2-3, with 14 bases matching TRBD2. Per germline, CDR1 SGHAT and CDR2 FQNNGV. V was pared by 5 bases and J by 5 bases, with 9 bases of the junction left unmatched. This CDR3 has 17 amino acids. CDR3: CASSTRGTSGGLDTQYF. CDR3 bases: TGTGCCAGCAGCACCCGTGGGACTAGCGGGGGCCTAGATACGCAGTATTTT.

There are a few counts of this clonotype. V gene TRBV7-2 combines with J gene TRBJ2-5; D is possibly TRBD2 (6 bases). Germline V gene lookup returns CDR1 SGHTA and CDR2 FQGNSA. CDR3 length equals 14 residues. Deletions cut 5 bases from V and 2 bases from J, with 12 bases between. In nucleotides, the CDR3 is TGTGCCAGCAGCCGTAGCGGATCTCAAGAGACCCAGTACTTC. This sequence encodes CASSRSGSQETQYF.

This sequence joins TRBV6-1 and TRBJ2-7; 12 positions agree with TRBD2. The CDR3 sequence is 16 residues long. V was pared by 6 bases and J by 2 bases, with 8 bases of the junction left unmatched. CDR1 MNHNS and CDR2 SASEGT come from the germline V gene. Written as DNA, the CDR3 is TGTGCCAGCAGCTCCTATCGGACTAGCGGGGCCTACGAGCAGTACTTC. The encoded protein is CASSSYRTSGAYEQYF.

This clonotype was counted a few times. For the CDR3, the DNA is TGTGCCACTCAGGGTAATCGCAATCAGCCCCAGCATTTT. It yields the protein CATQGNRNQPQHF. The genes are TRBV6-2 or TRBV6-3 and TRBJ1-5, with a weak D call TRBD1 (5 bases). Germline V CDR1 and CDR2: MNHEY, SVGEGT. V lost 10 bases to trimming and J lost 2 bases, with 12 bases between them. CDR3 length: 13 residues.

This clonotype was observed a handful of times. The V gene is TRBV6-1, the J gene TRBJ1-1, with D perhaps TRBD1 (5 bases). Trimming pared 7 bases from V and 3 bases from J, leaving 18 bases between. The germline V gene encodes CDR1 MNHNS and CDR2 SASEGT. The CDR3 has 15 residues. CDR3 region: CASTPVGARDTEAFF. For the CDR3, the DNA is TGTGCCAGCACCCCGGTAGGGGCCCGGGACACTGAAGCTTTCTTT.

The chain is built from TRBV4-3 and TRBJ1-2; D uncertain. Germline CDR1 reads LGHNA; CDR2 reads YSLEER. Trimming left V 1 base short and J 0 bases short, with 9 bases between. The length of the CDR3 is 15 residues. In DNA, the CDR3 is TGCGCCAGCAGCCAAGGGCGGGTGGCTAACTATGGCTACACCTTC. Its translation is CASSQGRVANYGYTF.

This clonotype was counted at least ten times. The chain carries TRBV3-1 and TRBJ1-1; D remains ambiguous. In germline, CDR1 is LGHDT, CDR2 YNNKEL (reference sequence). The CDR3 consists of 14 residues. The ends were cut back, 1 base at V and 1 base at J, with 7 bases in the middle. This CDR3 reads CASSQGTWNTEAFF. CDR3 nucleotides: TGTGCCAGCAGCCAAGGCACCTGGAACACTGAAGCTTTCTTT.

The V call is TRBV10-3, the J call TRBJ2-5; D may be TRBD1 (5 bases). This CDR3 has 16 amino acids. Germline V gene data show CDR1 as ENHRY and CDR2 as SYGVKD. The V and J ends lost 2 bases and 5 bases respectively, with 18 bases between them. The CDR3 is CAISEVRAVSEETQYF. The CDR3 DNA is TGTGCCATCAGTGAGGTCAGGGCCGTTTCGGAGGAGACCCAGTACTTC.

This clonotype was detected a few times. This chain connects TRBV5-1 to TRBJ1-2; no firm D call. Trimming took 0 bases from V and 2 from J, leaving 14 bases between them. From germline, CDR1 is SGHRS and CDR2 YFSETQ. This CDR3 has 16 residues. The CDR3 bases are TGCGCCAGCAGCTTGGCCGGCCAAGTACTCAACTATGGCTACACCTTC. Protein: CASSLAGQVLNYGYTF.

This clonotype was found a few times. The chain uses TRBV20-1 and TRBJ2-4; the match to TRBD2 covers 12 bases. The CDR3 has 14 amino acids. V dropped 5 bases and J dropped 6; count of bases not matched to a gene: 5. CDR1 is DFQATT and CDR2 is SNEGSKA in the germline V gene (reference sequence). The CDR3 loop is CSAGLAGRGNIQYF. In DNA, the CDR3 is TGCAGTGCTGGACTAGCGGGGCGTGGAAACATTCAGTACTTC.

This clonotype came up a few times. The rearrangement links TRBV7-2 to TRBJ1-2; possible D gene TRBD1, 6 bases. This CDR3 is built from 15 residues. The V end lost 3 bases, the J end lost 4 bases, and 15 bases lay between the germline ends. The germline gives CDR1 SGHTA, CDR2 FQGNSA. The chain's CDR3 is CASSFTGRGGYGYTF. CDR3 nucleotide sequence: TGTGCCAGCAGCTTCACAGGGCGGGGGGGCTATGGCTACACCTTC.

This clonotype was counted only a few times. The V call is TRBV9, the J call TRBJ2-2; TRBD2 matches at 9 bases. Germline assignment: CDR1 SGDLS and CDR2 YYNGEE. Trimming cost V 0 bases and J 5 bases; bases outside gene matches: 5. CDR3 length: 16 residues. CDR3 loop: CASSVDPSGNTGELFF. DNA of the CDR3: TGTGCCAGCAGCGTAGATCCTAGCGGGAATACCGGGGAGCTGTTTTTT.

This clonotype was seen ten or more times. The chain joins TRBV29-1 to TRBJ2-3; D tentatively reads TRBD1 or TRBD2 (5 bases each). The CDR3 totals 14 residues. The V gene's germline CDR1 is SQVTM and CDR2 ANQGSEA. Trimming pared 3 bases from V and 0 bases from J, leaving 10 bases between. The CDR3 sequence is CSVDGGPSTDTQYF. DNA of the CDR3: TGCAGCGTTGATGGGGGTCCTAGCACAGATACGCAGTATTTT.

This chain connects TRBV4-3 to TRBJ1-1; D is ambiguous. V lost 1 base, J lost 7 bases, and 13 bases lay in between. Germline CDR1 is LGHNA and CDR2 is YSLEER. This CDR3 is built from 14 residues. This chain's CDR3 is CASSQGAGENEAFF. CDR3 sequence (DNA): TGCGCCAGCAGCCAAGGGGCCGGGGAAAATGAAGCTTTCTTT.

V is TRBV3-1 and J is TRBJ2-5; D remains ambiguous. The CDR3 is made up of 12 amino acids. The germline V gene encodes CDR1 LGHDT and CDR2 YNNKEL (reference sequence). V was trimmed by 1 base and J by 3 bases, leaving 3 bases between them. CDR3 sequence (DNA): TGTGCCAGCAGCCAAGTAAAAGAGACCCAGTACTTC. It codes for CASSQVKETQYF.

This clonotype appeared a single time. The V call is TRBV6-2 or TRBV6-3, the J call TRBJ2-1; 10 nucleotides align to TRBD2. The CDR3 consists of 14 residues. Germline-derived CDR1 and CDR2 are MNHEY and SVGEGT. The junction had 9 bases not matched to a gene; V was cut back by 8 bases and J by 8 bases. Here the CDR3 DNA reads TGTGCCAGCCAGCGGGAGGGCCACGGCGATGAGCAGTTCTTC. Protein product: CASQREGHGDEQFF.

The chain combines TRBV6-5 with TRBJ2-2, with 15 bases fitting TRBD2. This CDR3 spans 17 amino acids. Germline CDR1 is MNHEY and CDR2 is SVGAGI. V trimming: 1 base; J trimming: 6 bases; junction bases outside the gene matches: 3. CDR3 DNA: TGTGCCAGCAGTTACTGGACTAGCGGGGGGGCCGCCGGGGAGCTGTTTTTT. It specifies CASSYWTSGGAAGELFF.

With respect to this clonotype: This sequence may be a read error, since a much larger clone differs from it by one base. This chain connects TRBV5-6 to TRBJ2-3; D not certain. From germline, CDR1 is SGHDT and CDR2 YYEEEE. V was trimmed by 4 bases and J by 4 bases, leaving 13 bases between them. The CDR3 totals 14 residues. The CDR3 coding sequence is TGTGCCAGCAGCGTGAGGCACAGAGCAGATACGCAGTATTTT. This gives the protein CASSVRHRADTQYF. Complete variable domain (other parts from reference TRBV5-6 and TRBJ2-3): DAGVTQSPTHLIKTRGQQVTLRCSPKSGHDTVSWYQQALGQGPQFIFQYYEEEERQRGNFPDRFSGHQFPNYSSELNVNALLLGDSALYLCASSVRHRADTQYFGPGTRLTVL.

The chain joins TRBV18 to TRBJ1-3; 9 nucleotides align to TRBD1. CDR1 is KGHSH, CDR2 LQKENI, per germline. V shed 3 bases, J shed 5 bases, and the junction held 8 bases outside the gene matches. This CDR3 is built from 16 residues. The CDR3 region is CASSPSGTGSRNTIYF. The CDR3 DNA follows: TGTGCCAGCTCACCGTCCGGGACAGGGTCCCGAAACACCATATATTTT.

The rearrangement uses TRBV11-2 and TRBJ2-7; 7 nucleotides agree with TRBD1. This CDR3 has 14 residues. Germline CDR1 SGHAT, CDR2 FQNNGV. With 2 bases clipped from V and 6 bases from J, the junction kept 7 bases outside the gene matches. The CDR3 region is CASSLLGQNTEQYF. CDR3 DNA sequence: TGTGCCAGCAGCTTACTGGGACAGAACACCGAGCAGTACTTC.

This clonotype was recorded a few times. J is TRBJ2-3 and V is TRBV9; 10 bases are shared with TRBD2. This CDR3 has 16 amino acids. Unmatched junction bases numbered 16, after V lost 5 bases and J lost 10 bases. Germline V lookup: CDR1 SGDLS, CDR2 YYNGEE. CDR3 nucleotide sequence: TGTGCCAGCAGACCATCTAGCGGGGGAGCCGGAAACCCGCAGTATTTT. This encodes CASRPSSGGAGNPQYF.